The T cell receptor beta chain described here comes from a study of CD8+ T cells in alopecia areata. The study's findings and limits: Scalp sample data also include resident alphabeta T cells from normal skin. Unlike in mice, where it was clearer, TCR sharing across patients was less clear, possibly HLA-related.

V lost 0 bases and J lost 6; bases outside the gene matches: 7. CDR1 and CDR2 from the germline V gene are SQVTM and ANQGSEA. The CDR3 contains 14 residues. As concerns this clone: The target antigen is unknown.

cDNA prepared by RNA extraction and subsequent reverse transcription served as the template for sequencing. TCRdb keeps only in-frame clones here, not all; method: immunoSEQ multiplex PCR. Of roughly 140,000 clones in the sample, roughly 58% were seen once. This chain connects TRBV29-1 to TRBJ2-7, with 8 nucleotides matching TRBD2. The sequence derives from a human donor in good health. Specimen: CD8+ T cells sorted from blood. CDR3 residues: CSVEEIGRAGEQYF. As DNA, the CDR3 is TGCAGCGTTGAAGAAATCGGGAGGGCAGGCGAGCAGTACTTC.